The T cell receptor (beta chain) under discussion was sequenced for a study of blood T cell repertoires in COVID-19. About the study: Researchers got acute and convalescent COVID-19 samples from the United States, Italy and Spain. The cDNA or gDNA used as material had been derived from T cells, B-cell-depleted T cells, or PBMCs.

The protocol was immunoSEQ multiplex PCR, while the TCRdb copy is restricted to in-frame clones and leaves out a portion. This sample carries around 100,000 clones, roughly 89% of them seen once, and the ten largest clones take 15% to 20%. CDR3 length: 14 residues. With V trimmed by 7 bases and J by 4 bases, 7 bases remained unmatched. Germline assignment: CDR1 MNHEY and CDR2 SVGAGI. The source of this sequence is a woman older than 75 in a cohort sampled during active COVID-19. Sequenced sample: peripheral blood. The chain joins TRBV6-5 to TRBJ2-1; 7 bases line up with TRBD1. The CDR3 reads CASNPGGSYNEQFF. The CDR3 nucleotides are TGTGCCAGCAACCCAGGGGGAAGTTACAATGAGCAGTTCTTC.